This T cell receptor (beta chain) was observed in a study of T cell responses to AZD1222 COVID-19 vaccine. Turning to the study itself: Pooled in the analysis were second doses at about 4 or about 12 weeks. General observations from the study: Dominant at 160-218 and 743-854, vaccine-associated CD4 TCRs also spanned spike. As reported, nearly half of all spike-specific TCRs target variant regions that are unmutated. Donors were chiefly white British, with a greater number of females, and clonal diversity was perhaps underestimated.

Concerning this clone itself: Its cognate antigen is unknown.

Germline CDR1 and CDR2: SGHAT and FQNNGV. The CDR3 totals 12 residues. V was pared by 4 bases and J by 14 bases, with 7 bases of the junction left unmatched. Here immunoSEQ multiplex PCR was the method, and the copy in TCRdb shows in-frame clones only, minus some. This sample has 150,000 or so clones; around nine tenths occur once, and the top ten carry about 7%. Sample: peripheral blood, taken on day 0 of AZD1222 vaccination. The V call is TRBV11-2, the J call TRBJ1-2, with 10 bases fitting TRBD1. The TCR comes from an adult in good health. The CDR3 reads CASSSGQGRWTF. CDR3 coding DNA: TGTGCCAGCAGCTCGGGACAGGGGCGCTGGACCTTC. Using reference TRBV11-2 and TRBJ1-2 for the parts outside the CDR3, the full variable domain is EAGVAQSPRYKIIEKRQSVAFWCNPISGHATLYWYQQILGQGPKLLIQFQNNGVVDDSQLPKDRFSAERLKGVDSTLKIQPAKLEDSAVYLCASSSGQGRWTFGSGTRLTVV.